This TCR beta chain was identified during a study of T cell clones after liver transplantation. The overall study: Three of eight recipients were HCV-positive; others had non-autoimmune, non-viral indications. Draws occurred before transplant, before withdrawal, and after complete or failed withdrawal.

About this clone: What it binds is unknown.

Measured with immunoSEQ multiplex PCR; TCRdb has only the in-frame clones, and not every one. The sample yields 51,000 or so clones, approximately 87% seen once. V lost 0 bases and J 0 bases, leaving 14 bases between the germline ends. There are 17 residues in the CDR3. Germline lookup yields CDR1 MGHRA and CDR2 YSYEKL. Points from the study as a whole: In most of the 8 subjects, circulating graft-donor-reactive CD4 TCRbeta sequences fell significantly after transplant.

The sample was CD8+ T cells from blood, taken 12 months after liver transplant. This TCR was sampled from a human patient who received a liver transplant. Some T cells may originate from the graft donor. The chain is built from TRBV4-1 and TRBJ1-1; D is unclear. CDR3 nucleotide sequence: TGCGCCAGCAGCCAAGAAGGCCGTTGGCAGCTGAACACTGAAGCTTTCTTT. Amino acids: CASSQEGRWQLNTEAFF.